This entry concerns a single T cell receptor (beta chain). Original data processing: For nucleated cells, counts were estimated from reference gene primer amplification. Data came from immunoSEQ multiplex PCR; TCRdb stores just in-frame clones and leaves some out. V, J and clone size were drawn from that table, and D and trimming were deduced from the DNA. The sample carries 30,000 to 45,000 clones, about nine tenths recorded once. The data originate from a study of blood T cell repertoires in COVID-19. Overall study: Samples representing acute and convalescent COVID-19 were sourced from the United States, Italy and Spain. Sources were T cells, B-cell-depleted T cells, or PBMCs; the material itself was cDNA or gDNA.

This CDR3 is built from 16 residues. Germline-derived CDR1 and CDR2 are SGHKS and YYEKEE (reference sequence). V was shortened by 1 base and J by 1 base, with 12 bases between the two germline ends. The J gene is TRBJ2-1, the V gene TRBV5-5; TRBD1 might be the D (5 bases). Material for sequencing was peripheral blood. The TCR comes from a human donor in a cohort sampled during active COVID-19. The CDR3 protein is CASSLIGAYSYNEQFF. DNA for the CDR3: TGTGCCAGCAGCTTGATAGGGGCATATTCCTACAATGAGCAGTTCTTC.